Listed here are 18 T cell receptor beta chains from one sample, sequenced in a study of shared clonotypes between healthy human individuals. CD45RO-negative, CCR7-positively selected cells formed the naive CD8 fraction, excluding terminally differentiated effector memory CD45RA+ cells. The protocol was immunoSEQ multiplex PCR, while the TCRdb copy is restricted to in-frame clones and leaves out a portion. Altogether roughly 2 million clones are present, approximately 95% being singletons, with the ten largest covering about 1.1%. The sample comprised naive CD8+ T cells sorted from blood. All receptors come from a man in his late teens or twenties in good health.

The V and J genes are TRBV19 and TRBJ2-2, with 11 nucleotides matching TRBD2. Germline loops: CDR1 LNHDA, CDR2 SQIVND (reference sequence). CDR3 length: 15 amino acids. V was clipped by 3 bases and J by 5 bases; unmatched bases: 2. The chain's CDR3 is CASSILAGGTGELFF. The DNA of the CDR3 is TGTGCCAGTAGTATCCTAGCGGGAGGAACCGGGGAGCTGTTTTTT.

The table lists this clone with a count of one. The chain joins TRBV28 to TRBJ2-7; D gene unclear. V dropped 5 bases and J dropped 2 bases, with 10 bases sitting between them. CDR1 is MDHEN, CDR2 SYDVKM, per germline. The CDR3 consists of 13 residues. The CDR3 DNA sequence: TGTGCCAGCAGTCTGACCGCCGCCTACGAGCAGTACTTC. Translation gives CASSLTAAYEQYF. The whole variable domain, remainder taken from reference TRBV28 and TRBJ2-7, is DVKVTQSSRYLVKRTGEKVFLECVQDMDHENMFWYRQDPGLGLRLIYFSYDVKMKEKGDIPEGYSVSREKKERFSLILESASTNQTSMYLCASSLTAAYEQYFGPGTRLTVT.

This sequence joins TRBV27 and TRBJ2-1, with TRBD2 matching 13 bases. Trimming took 6 bases from V and 10 from J; bases not matched to a gene: 9. This CDR3 comprises 15 residues. Germline lookup yields CDR1 MNHEY and CDR2 SMNVEV (reference sequence). The CDR3 reads CASRPGTSGAREQFF. The CDR3 DNA reads as TGTGCCAGCAGACCCGGGACTAGCGGGGCGAGGGAGCAGTTCTTC.

The chain recombines TRBV6-5 with TRBJ2-1, with 7 positions matching TRBD2. The CDR3 sequence is 14 residues long. Losses at the gene ends were 6 bases for V and 0 bases for J; bases not matched to a gene: 2. From germline, CDR1 is MNHEY and CDR2 SVGAGI. The CDR3 DNA reads TGTGCCAGCAGACTAGCGCCCTCCTACAATGAGCAGTTCTTC. This gives the protein CASRLAPSYNEQFF.

The V call is TRBV6-5, the J call TRBJ1-2, with a weak D call TRBD1 (6 bases). The germline CDR1 and CDR2 sequences are MNHEY and SVGAGI. The CDR3 covers 16 residues. Trimming removed 0 bases from V and 0 bases from J, with 11 bases in between. The CDR3 loop is CASSYSGGGSNYGYTF. The CDR3 DNA is TGTGCCAGCAGTTACTCGGGAGGGGGTTCTAACTATGGCTACACCTTC.

The rearrangement links TRBV19 to TRBJ1-4; 9 bases match TRBD1. The CDR3 contains 16 residues. Germline assignment: CDR1 LNHDA and CDR2 SQIVND (reference sequence). V gave up 7 bases and J gave up 7 bases; unmatched junction bases: 13. The CDR3 reads CASNRAAGQGGEKLFF. The CDR3 DNA follows: TGTGCCAGTAATAGGGCAGCGGGACAGGGAGGTGAAAAACTGTTTTTT.

The chain carries TRBV18 and TRBJ2-7, with 7 bases matching TRBD1. The length of the CDR3 is 14 residues. J was trimmed by 4 bases and V by 3 bases; bases with no gene match: 6. Germline CDR1 KGHSH, CDR2 LQKENI. CDR3 sequence reads: CASSPDRAGYEQYF. In DNA, the CDR3 is TGTGCCAGCTCACCCGACAGGGCAGGTTACGAGCAGTACTTC.

The genes are TRBV18 and TRBJ1-6, with a tentative D call TRBD1 (5 bases). The CDR3 is made up of 16 amino acids. Germline V gene sequence: CDR1 KGHSH, CDR2 LQKENI. V lost 4 bases and J 7 bases, leaving 17 bases between the germline ends. The CDR3 coding sequence is TGTGCCAGCTCACAAGATCAGGGACCCACCAATTCACCCCTCCACTTT. Its protein is CASSQDQGPTNSPLHF.

J is TRBJ2-5 and V is TRBV6-5, with D perhaps TRBD2 (5 bases). CDR1 is MNHEY, CDR2 SVGAGI, per germline. The CDR3 sequence is 13 residues long. The V and J ends lost 5 bases and 5 bases respectively, with 12 bases between them. CDR3 amino acids: CASSGLTGETQYF. CDR3 DNA: TGTGCCAGCAGTGGTCTAACGGGGGAGACCCAGTACTTC.

The chain is built from TRBV7-2 and TRBJ1-5; D unclear. Germline-derived CDR1 and CDR2 are SGHTA and FQGNSA. This CDR3 contains 15 residues. With 5 bases removed from V and 1 base from J, the gap between germline ends came to 12 bases. The CDR3 region is CASSLNRGSNQPQHF. CDR3 nucleotides: TGTGCCAGCAGCCTCAACCGCGGAAGCAATCAGCCCCAGCATTTT.

The rearrangement links TRBV5-5 to TRBJ2-7; 7 nucleotides agree with TRBD1. The CDR3 runs 15 residues. Germline V gene lookup returns CDR1 SGHKS and CDR2 YYEKEE (reference sequence). With 3 bases clipped from V and 1 base from J, the junction kept 7 bases outside the gene matches. CDR3 sequence (DNA): TGTGCCAGCAGCTGGACGACAGGGAGTTCCTACGAGCAGTACTTC. This codes for CASSWTTGSSYEQYF.

V and J are TRBV4-1 and TRBJ2-1; perhaps TRBD1 as D (5 bases). V lost 2 bases to trimming and J lost 8 bases, with 10 bases between them. This CDR3 comprises 13 residues. CDR1 MGHRA and CDR2 YSYEKL come from the germline V gene. Here the CDR3 reads CASSQPQGDEQFF. In DNA, the CDR3 is TGCGCCAGCAGCCAACCTCAGGGTGATGAGCAGTTCTTC.

The rearrangement uses TRBV28 and TRBJ1-2; 11 bases map to TRBD1. CDR3 size: 14 residues. After removal of 4 bases from V and 7 bases from J, the junction contained 5 bases not matched to a gene. CDR1 MDHEN and CDR2 SYDVKM come from the germline V gene. The CDR3 DNA sequence: TGTGCCAGCAGTTGGACAGGGGGCTTGGTTGGCTACACCTTC. Translation gives CASSWTGGLVGYTF.

The chain carries TRBV5-5 and TRBJ2-5; D could derive from TRBD1 or TRBD2 (6 bases each). The V and J ends lost 4 bases and 4 bases respectively, with 11 bases between them. The germline V gene encodes CDR1 SGHKS and CDR2 YYEKEE (reference sequence). CDR3 length: 13 residues. The CDR3 here is CASSLEGGETQYF. The CDR3 DNA is TGTGCCAGCAGCCTGGAGGGGGGAGAGACCCAGTACTTC.

The sample holds one count of this clone. This rearrangement joins TRBV6-5 to TRBJ2-5; TRBD1 is a possible D gene (7 bases). Trimming left V 0 bases short and J 11 bases short, with 13 bases between. Germline CDR1 and CDR2: MNHEY and SVGAGI. This CDR3 contains 13 residues. CDR3 sequence reads: CASSYSEGAEQYF. CDR3 coding DNA: TGTGCCAGCAGTTACTCGGAGGGGGCTGAGCAGTACTTC.

The chain uses TRBV7-9 and TRBJ1-1; D is ambiguous. Germline CDR1 reads SEHNR; CDR2 reads FQNEAQ (reference sequence). Trimming pared 2 bases from V and 8 bases from J, leaving 6 bases between. CDR3 length: 11 amino acids. The CDR3 reads CASSLLGEAFF. The CDR3 DNA follows: TGTGCCAGCAGCTTATTAGGGGAAGCTTTCTTT. Full variable domain (remainder filled in from reference TRBV7-9 and TRBJ1-1): DTGVSQNPRHKITKRGQNVTFRCDPISEHNRLYWYRQTLGQGPEFLTYFQNEAQLEKSRLLSDRFSAERPKGSFSTLEIQRTEQGDSAMYLCASSLLGEAFFGQGTRLTVV.

This chain joins TRBV6-1 and TRBJ1-3; possible D gene TRBD1, 5 bases. The germline CDR1 and CDR2 sequences are MNHNS and SASEGT. This CDR3 region has 15 residues. Trimming cost V 0 bases and J 4 bases, with 10 bases left between them. This CDR3 reads CASSEAGVGGNTIYF. The DNA for the CDR3 is TGTGCCAGCAGTGAAGCAGGGGTTGGAGGAAACACCATATATTTT.

The CDR3 here is CSYTTGNTEAFF. CDR3 coding DNA: TGCAGCTATACGACCGGCAACACTGAAGCTTTCTTT. The rearrangement joins TRBV29-1 to TRBJ1-1; D is ambiguous. This CDR3 region has 12 residues. Trimming removed 8 bases at V and 2 bases at J, with 12 bases between. The V gene's germline CDR1 is SQVTM and CDR2 ANQGSEA.